This T cell receptor (beta chain) was retrieved from a study of T cell changes during pregnancy in multiple sclerosis. Data came from immunoSEQ multiplex PCR; TCRdb stores just in-frame clones and leaves some out. The sample shows tens of thousands of clones, 90% of them seen only once. The CDR3 totals 16 residues. Per germline, CDR1 SGHVS and CDR2 FQNEAQ. After removal of 4 bases from V and 2 bases from J, the junction contained 10 bases not matched to a gene. The source material was peripheral blood, sampled in the third trimester of pregnancy. This receptor was obtained from a female donor with multiple sclerosis, enrolled in a pregnancy study. This chain links TRBV7-8 with TRBJ2-7, with 8 bases identical to TRBD2. The CDR3 DNA sequence: TGTGCCAGCAGCTCCCTATCTAGCGGGTTTACCTACGAGCAGTACTTC. Protein: CASSSLSSGFTYEQYF.